These 30 T cell receptor beta chains were sequenced from one sample in a study of blood T cell repertoires in COVID-19. Clones were read by immunoSEQ multiplex PCR, and TCRdb kept only the in-frame ones, dropping some. The sample carries around 140,000 clones, just under 80% recorded once. The specimen sequenced was peripheral blood. These receptor sequences come from a woman in her sixties with acute or convalescent COVID-19.

The chain has TRBV3-1 (or the pseudogene TRBV3-2) and TRBJ1-5, with D perhaps matching TRBD1 (5 bases). The length of the CDR3 is 15 residues. Germline CDR1 and CDR2: LGHDT and YNNKEL (reference sequence). Deletions cut 8 bases from V and 4 bases from J, with 18 bases between. CDR3 sequence: CASVPHKGSNQPQHF. The CDR3 DNA follows: TGTGCCAGCGTCCCACATAAGGGGTCAAATCAGCCCCAGCATTTT.

V usage is TRBV7-9 and J usage is TRBJ2-7, with 8 bases identical to TRBD2. The CDR3 extends over 15 amino acids. From germline, CDR1 is SEHNR and CDR2 FQNEAQ (reference sequence). J lost 5 bases, V lost 5 bases, and 11 bases had no gene match. The CDR3 sequence: CASSPGGASTNEQYF. The DNA for the CDR3 is TGTGCCAGCAGCCCCGGGGGGGCTAGCACCAACGAGCAGTACTTC.

CDR3 nucleotide sequence: TGTGCCAGCAGCCTCCCGACTAGCGGGAGGGGAGATACGCAGTATTTT. Protein product: CASSLPTSGRGDTQYF. This rearrangement joins TRBV5-8 to TRBJ2-3; 14 nucleotides agree with TRBD2. V lost 4 bases and J lost 5; bases outside the gene matches: 6. The CDR3 is 16 residues long. Germline CDR1 is SGHTS and CDR2 is YDEGEE.

The chain has TRBV6-1 and TRBJ2-7; D remains ambiguous. Germline V gene data show CDR1 as MNHNS and CDR2 as SASEGT. Trimming took 2 bases from V and 4 from J, leaving 12 bases between them. The CDR3 spans 14 residues. The CDR3 DNA is TGTGCCAGCAGTGAAACAGTTGCGTCGTACGAGCAGTACTTC. It codes for CASSETVASYEQYF.

The chain carries TRBV11-3 and TRBJ2-1; D is possibly TRBD1 (5 bases). CDR3 length equals 13 residues. V was clipped by 0 bases and J by 9 bases, with 9 bases between them. The germline gives CDR1 SGHNT, CDR2 YENEEA. The CDR3 here is CASSLDLRAEQFF. The CDR3 DNA reads TGTGCCAGCAGCTTAGATCTCAGGGCTGAGCAGTTCTTC.

This clone has just a few counts. The chain has TRBV27 and TRBJ2-3; 7 positions agree with TRBD1. Germline V gene lookup returns CDR1 MNHEY and CDR2 SMNVEV (reference sequence). This CDR3 region has 15 residues. The trim removed 4 bases at V and 2 bases at J, leaving 6 bases unmatched. CDR3 DNA sequence: TGTGCCAGCAGTTCGAAGGGACAGTTCACAGATACGCAGTATTTT. Its protein is CASSSKGQFTDTQYF.

V and J are TRBV19 and TRBJ1-6; unclear D gene. The V gene's germline CDR1 is LNHDA and CDR2 SQIVND (reference sequence). The CDR3 extends over 13 amino acids. V shed 8 bases and J shed 7 bases, with 12 bases lying between them. CDR3 nucleotides: TGTGCCAGTGACATTGGCGGGAATTCACCCCTCCACTTT. Its protein product is CASDIGGNSPLHF.

This clone was found a few times. This chain connects TRBV28 to TRBJ1-5, with TRBD1 matching 8 bases. Germline CDR1 is MDHEN and CDR2 is SYDVKM. CDR3 length: 15 residues. J lost 9 bases, V lost 6 bases, and 13 bases had no gene match. In nucleotides, the CDR3 is TGTGCCAGCAGACGGGATCGGGACAGGCACGGGCCCCAGCATTTT. This encodes CASRRDRDRHGPQHF.

The chain has TRBV19 and TRBJ2-7; TRBD1 might be the D (6 bases). The V end was cut by 2 bases, the J end by 2 bases, with 13 bases between. The length of the CDR3 is 15 residues. Germline values: CDR1 LNHDA, CDR2 SQIVND (reference sequence). CDR3 protein: CASSIFMTGTYEQYF. CDR3 in DNA: TGTGCCAGTAGTATATTTATGACAGGAACCTACGAGCAGTACTTC.

The J gene is TRBJ1-2, the V gene TRBV28; no clear D. Per germline, CDR1 MDHEN and CDR2 SYDVKM. Between the trimmed V and J ends, which lost 5 bases and 4 bases, there was a span of 17 bases. The CDR3 is made up of 15 amino acids. Written as DNA, the CDR3 is TGTGCCAGCAGTCCCTGGCCACAGAATACCTATGGCTACACCTTC. Its translation is CASSPWPQNTYGYTF.

The V call is TRBV2, the J call TRBJ1-3; 7 nucleotides align to TRBD1. Germline CDR1 reads SNHLY; CDR2 reads FYNNEI. Losses at the gene ends were 5 bases for V and 4 bases for J; bases not matched to a gene: 11. There are 16 residues in the CDR3. In DNA form, the CDR3 reads TGTGCCAGCAGTCTTATCACAGGGGTCGCCGGAAACACCATATATTTT. Protein: CASSLITGVAGNTIYF.

The genes are TRBV28 and TRBJ2-5; TRBD2 matches 8 bases. This CDR3 is 15 amino acids long. J lost 6 bases, V lost 5 bases, and 11 bases had no gene match. Germline V lookup: CDR1 MDHEN, CDR2 SYDVKM. CDR3 in amino acids: CASSPSGAGGKTQYF. CDR3 DNA: TGTGCCAGCAGTCCCTCGGGGGCGGGAGGAAAGACCCAGTACTTC.

V is TRBV12-3 or TRBV12-4 and J is TRBJ1-2; tentative D call: TRBD1 (5 bases). Deletions cut 3 bases from V and 7 bases from J, with 12 bases between. CDR3 length: 13 residues. The chain's CDR3 is CASSLGGSSGYTF. The CDR3 bases are TGTGCCAGCAGTTTGGGGGGGAGTAGTGGCTACACCTTC.

The CDR3 DNA is TGCGCCAGCAGCCAACAGAATGAGCAGTTCTTC. Translating gives CASSQQNEQFF. The chain uses TRBV4-1 and TRBJ2-1; D remains ambiguous. The germline gives CDR1 MGHRA, CDR2 YSYEKL. This CDR3 is built from 11 residues. Trimming left V 2 bases short and J 7 bases short, with 3 bases between.

This clone was picked up one time. The chain is built from TRBV5-1 and TRBJ2-5; TRBD2 matches 7 bases. V gave up 5 bases and J gave up 5 bases; unmatched junction bases: 6. Germline V CDR1 and CDR2: SGHRS, YFSETQ. The CDR3 length is 13 residues. The CDR3 coding sequence is TGCGCCAGCAGATCGACCGGGGGGGAGACCCAGTACTTC. It codes for CASRSTGGETQYF. Full variable domain (remainder filled in from reference TRBV5-1 and TRBJ2-5): KAGVTQTPRYLIKTRGQQVTLSCSPISGHRSVSWYQQTPGQGLQFLFEYFSETQRNKGNFPGRFSGRQFSNSRSEMNVSTLELGDSALYLCASRSTGGETQYFGPGTRLLVL.

This sequence joins TRBV5-1 and TRBJ2-5; possibly TRBD1 for D (6 bases). Trimming pared 3 bases from V and 0 bases from J, leaving 12 bases between. The germline CDR1 and CDR2 sequences are SGHRS and YFSETQ. The length of the CDR3 is 15 residues. Written as DNA, the CDR3 is TGCGCCAGCAGCTCTCAGGGGCAGAACCAAGAGACCCAGTACTTC. Translation gives CASSSQGQNQETQYF. Looking up the rest from reference TRBV5-1 and TRBJ2-5 gives the full variable domain: KAGVTQTPRYLIKTRGQQVTLSCSPISGHRSVSWYQQTPGQGLQFLFEYFSETQRNKGNFPGRFSGRQFSNSRSEMNVSTLELGDSALYLCASSSQGQNQETQYFGPGTRLLVL.

V gene TRBV6-6 combines with J gene TRBJ1-4, with D unclear. Germline CDR1 MNHNY, CDR2 SVGAGI (reference sequence). Trimming shortened V by 11 bases and J by 7 bases, and 17 bases separated the two germline ends. The CDR3 length is 13 residues. The CDR3 region has the DNA TGTGCCTCTTCCTCCCGCCGGTTTGAAAAACTGTTTTTT. It translates to CASSSRRFEKLFF.

The table lists this clone with a few counts. The rearrangement joins TRBV5-1 to TRBJ2-2, with 8 bases fitting TRBD2. The germline V gene has CDR1 SGHRS and CDR2 YFSETQ. CDR3 size: 15 residues. V shed 4 bases and J 4 bases; nucleotides not matched to a gene: 6. In nucleotides, the CDR3 is TGCGCCAGCAGCCTGAGCGGGAGAAGCACCGGGGAGCTGTTTTTT. It translates to CASSLSGRSTGELFF.

J is TRBJ2-1 and V is TRBV29-1; 7 bases map to TRBD1. V shed 4 bases and J 7 bases; nucleotides not matched to a gene: 7. Germline CDR1 SQVTM, CDR2 ANQGSEA. CDR3 length: 13 residues. CDR3 loop: CSVGTGLGNEQFF. The CDR3 nucleotides are TGCAGCGTTGGGACAGGACTGGGGAATGAGCAGTTCTTC.

The chain uses TRBV27 and TRBJ1-2, with D maybe TRBD1 (6 bases). Germline V gene data show CDR1 as MNHEY and CDR2 as SMNVEV (reference sequence). The CDR3 covers 12 residues. V dropped 6 bases and J dropped 8 bases, with 13 bases sitting between them. The CDR3 here is CASSPQGKGYTF. The CDR3, as DNA: TGTGCCAGCAGCCCCCAGGGGAAAGGCTACACCTTC.

The chain is built from TRBV19 and TRBJ2-1, with 11 bases fitting TRBD2. The germline CDR1 and CDR2 sequences are LNHDA and SQIVND (reference sequence). The CDR3 has 16 residues. V shed 3 bases and J 4 bases; nucleotides not matched to a gene: 5. The CDR3 DNA reads TGTGCCAGTAGTATCCCCCGACTAGCGGGATACAATGAGCAGTTCTTC. Encoded protein: CASSIPRLAGYNEQFF.

The chain links TRBV6-2 or TRBV6-3 to TRBJ2-7; a possible D gene is TRBD2 (6 bases). The CDR3 sequence is 18 residues long. The V and J ends lost 2 bases and 2 bases respectively, with 22 bases between them. Germline CDR1 MNHEY, CDR2 SVGEGT. Written as DNA, the CDR3 is TGTGCCAGCAGTTACCTGGACCGAGGCGGGGAGAGTCCCTACGAGCAGTACTTC. It is translated as CASSYLDRGGESPYEQYF.

The rearrangement joins TRBV2 to TRBJ2-7; 7 nucleotides match TRBD2. V shed 8 bases and J 0 bases; nucleotides not matched to a gene: 7. This CDR3 spans 14 amino acids. CDR1 and CDR2 from the germline V gene are SNHLY and FYNNEI. This CDR3 reads CASYSPSGSYEQYF. In nucleotides, the CDR3 is TGTGCCAGCTACTCTCCTAGCGGCTCCTACGAGCAGTACTTC.

The chain couples TRBV5-6 to TRBJ2-5, with TRBD1 matching over 11 bases. The V gene's germline CDR1 is SGHDT and CDR2 YYEEEE. This CDR3 region has 15 residues. Trimming removed 4 bases from V and 3 bases from J; junction bases left unmatched: 5. The chain's CDR3 is CASSASGQGEETQYF. The CDR3 region has the DNA TGTGCCAGCAGCGCCTCGGGACAGGGGGAAGAGACCCAGTACTTC.

This chain joins TRBV18 and TRBJ2-7; a weak D match, TRBD1 (6 bases). Germline CDR1 is KGHSH and CDR2 is LQKENI. V lost 5 bases and J lost 0, with 11 bases in between. CDR3 length: 14 amino acids. This chain's CDR3 is CASSKQGSSYEQYF. CDR3 DNA: TGTGCCAGCTCAAAACAGGGAAGCTCCTACGAGCAGTACTTC.

V usage is TRBV23-1 and J usage is TRBJ2-3; 10 bases fit TRBD2. TRBV23-1 falls under the ORF class, with uncertain function. The CDR3 runs 18 residues. V trimming: 6 bases; J trimming: 4 bases; junction bases outside the gene matches: 16. The CDR3 DNA reads as TGCGCCAGCAGCCCAGGGCTAGGGCTAGCGGGAGTTCCAGATACGCAGTATTTT. It is translated as CASSPGLGLAGVPDTQYF.

The V call is TRBV7-9, the J call TRBJ2-3; D is perhaps TRBD2 (6 bases). The germline CDR1 and CDR2 sequences are SEHNR and FQNEAQ (reference sequence). The CDR3 has 11 residues. CDR3 sequence: CGGGSGHTQYF. The DNA of the CDR3 is TGTGGCGGAGGGTCCGGGCACACGCAGTATTTT.

The chain links TRBV18 to TRBJ1-2, with D possibly TRBD1 on 6 matching bases. Germline CDR1 and CDR2: KGHSH and LQKENI. There are 13 residues in the CDR3. Trimming left V 2 bases short and J 4 bases short, with 8 bases between. The CDR3 DNA follows: TGTGCCAGCTCACCAGACAGGAGCTATGGCTACACCTTC. This translates into CASSPDRSYGYTF.

The CDR3 here is CASSLGGGSYNEQFF. The CDR3 DNA reads TGCGCCAGCAGCTTGGGCGGGGGCTCCTACAATGAGCAGTTCTTC. The chain has TRBV5-1 and TRBJ2-1; TRBD2 matches 7 bases. The CDR3 contains 15 residues. Germline V CDR1 and CDR2: SGHRS, YFSETQ. V shed 0 bases and J 0 bases; nucleotides not matched to a gene: 0. Combining the CDR3 with reference TRBV5-1 and TRBJ2-1 gives the whole variable domain KAGVTQTPRYLIKTRGQQVTLSCSPISGHRSVSWYQQTPGQGLQFLFEYFSETQRNKGNFPGRFSGRQFSNSRSEMNVSTLELGDSALYLCASSLGGGSYNEQFFGPGTRLTVL.

V and J are TRBV25-1 and TRBJ1-2, with 8 bases identical to TRBD1. With 6 bases clipped from V and 7 bases from J, the junction kept 7 bases outside the gene matches. This CDR3 has 13 amino acids. Germline CDR1 and CDR2: MGHDK and SYGVNS. As DNA, the CDR3 is TGTGCCAGCAGGCAGGGGGCGGTCGCTGGCTACACCTTC. Encoded protein: CASRQGAVAGYTF.